This T cell receptor beta chain emerged from a study of response to subunit inactivated influenza vaccine. Study-level findings and limits: Authors suggested seasonal influenza vaccinations each recruit few new T cells.

The CDR3 runs 15 residues. Trimming left V 4 bases short and J 2 bases short, with 15 bases between. Germline loops: CDR1 LNHDA, CDR2 SQIVND (reference sequence). A remark on this clonotype: Its antigen remains unknown.

TCRdb itself ran the RT-PCR reads through MiXCR, one entry per CDR3 protein. This repertoire shows about 240,000 distinct CDR3 sequences, 10% to 15% found once; its top ten account for approximately 7.8%. Sample: non-naive T cells sorted from PBMCs, taken around 14 days before vaccination. The chain employs TRBV19 and TRBJ2-7; TRBD2 might be the D (6 bases). The origin of this receptor is a man aged 50-60 years who received an inactivated influenza vaccine. DNA of the CDR3: TGTGCCAGTAGTACTTCCTACGGGAGCCCCTACGAGCAGTACTTC. Amino acids: CASSTSYGSPYEQYF.